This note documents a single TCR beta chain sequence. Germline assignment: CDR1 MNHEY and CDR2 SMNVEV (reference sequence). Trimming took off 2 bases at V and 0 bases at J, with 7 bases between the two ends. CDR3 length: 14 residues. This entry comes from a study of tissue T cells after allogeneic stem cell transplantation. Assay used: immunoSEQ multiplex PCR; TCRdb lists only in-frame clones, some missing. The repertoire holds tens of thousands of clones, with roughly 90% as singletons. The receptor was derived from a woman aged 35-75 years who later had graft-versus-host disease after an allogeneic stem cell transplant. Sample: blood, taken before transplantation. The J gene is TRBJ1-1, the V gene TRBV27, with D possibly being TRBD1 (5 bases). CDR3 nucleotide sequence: TGTGCCAGCAGTTTAAGACAGATGAACACTGAAGCTTTCTTT. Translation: CASSLRQMNTEAFF.